This is a list of T cell receptor beta chains from one sample in a study of T cell responses to AZD1222 COVID-19 vaccine. Libraries were prepared by immunoSEQ multiplex PCR; TCRdb keeps only in-frame clonotypes and omits some of them. Of around 86,000 clones in the sample, nearly 90% were seen once. The sequencing here drew on peripheral blood, taken on day 0 of AZD1222 vaccination. All receptors come from an adult in good health. The CDR3 runs from the conserved cysteine through the conserved F or W. D genes are given only for firm matches. The size entry is marked missing in some rows and otherwise reads once, few, many or a size class.

v_gene,d_gene,abundance,j_gene,CDR3aa,CDR3nt
TRBV6-1,.,.,TRBJ2-7,CASSESGRVSREQYF,TGTGCCAGCAGTGAAAGCGGCAGGGTGAGTCGGGAGCAGTACTTC
TRBV6-5,.,.,TRBJ1-4,CAISAVDGEKLFF,TGTGCCATCAGCGCGGTTGATGGTGAAAAACTGTTTTTT
TRBV5-1,.,.,TRBJ1-4,CASSPTDSLNEKLFF,TGCGCCAGCAGCCCTACGGACAGCCTTAATGAAAAACTGTTTTTT
TRBV18,TRBD1,.,TRBJ1-5,CASSPGQGAGNQPQHF,TGTGCCAGCTCACCAGGACAGGGGGCGGGCAATCAGCCCCAGCATTTT
TRBV6-5,.,.,TRBJ1-3,CASSLGPQQIGNTIYF,TGTGCCAGCAGTTTGGGACCCCAACAGATTGGAAACACCATATATTTT
TRBV7-2,.,.,TRBJ1-4,CASSLARDEKLFF,TGTGCCAGCAGCTTAGCGCGGGACGAAAAACTGTTTTTT
TRBV10-3,TRBD1,.,TRBJ1-2,CAISEGTAYGYTF,TGTGCCATCAGTGAGGGGACAGCATATGGCTACACCTTC
TRBV7-9,.,.,TRBJ1-2,CASSPMSGTYGYTF,TGTGCCAGCAGCCCCATGTCAGGTACCTATGGCTACACCTTC
TRBV7-9,TRBD2,few,TRBJ2-1,CASSHRVSGNTNEQFF,TGTGCCAGCAGCCACCGGGTTAGCGGGAACACCAATGAGCAGTTCTTC
TRBV7-8,.,.,TRBJ1-6,CASSFIGGWGSPLHF,TGTGCCAGCAGCTTCATAGGGGGGTGGGGTTCACCCCTCCACTTT
TRBV5-5,TRBD2,.,TRBJ2-3,CASSAPGGGADTQYF,TGTGCCAGCAGCGCCCCGGGGGGGGGTGCAGATACGCAGTATTTT
TRBV5-4,TRBD2,.,TRBJ2-7,CASSAAGTSSYEQYF,TGTGCCAGCAGCGCAGCCGGGACTAGCTCCTACGAGCAGTACTTC
TRBV10-3,.,once,TRBJ1-4,CAISEPDIATNEKLFF,TGTGCCATCAGTGAACCGGACATTGCAACTAATGAAAAACTGTTTTTT
TRBV6-5,.,.,TRBJ1-2,CASSPTDIYGYTF,TGTGCCAGCAGTCCTACAGATATCTATGGCTACACCTTC
TRBV7-9,.,once,TRBJ2-7,CASSSEGGNTYEQYF,TGTGCCAGCAGCTCCGAGGGGGGGAATACCTACGAGCAGTACTTC
TRBV5-1,.,.,TRBJ2-7,CASSILPSGEQYF,TGCGCCAGCAGCATCCTACCCTCGGGCGAGCAGTACTTC
TRBV19,.,.,TRBJ1-4,CASSIDLGTREKLFF,TGTGCCAGTAGTATAGATCTTGGTACGCGAGAAAAACTGTTTTTT
TRBV4-2,.,.,TRBJ1-6,CASSQDGKLSPLHF,TGTGCCAGCAGCCAAGATGGAAAGCTTTCACCCCTCCACTTT
TRBV15,TRBD1,.,TRBJ1-2,CATSRDRADGYTF,TGTGCCACCAGCCGGGACAGGGCCGATGGCTACACCTTC
TRBV6-2/TRBV6-3,.,.,TRBJ1-2,CASSYSGGRGYTF,TGTGCCAGCAGTTACTCAGGAGGTCGGGGCTACACCTTC
TRBV5-1,.,.,TRBJ2-1,CASGGGFGVNEQFF,TGCGCCAGTGGGGGTGGATTTGGGGTCAATGAGCAGTTCTTC
TRBV29-1,.,.,TRBJ1-1,CSVGSIAAAMNTEAFF,TGCAGCGTTGGGAGTATCGCGGCGGCAATGAACACTGAAGCTTTCTTT
TRBV6-5,.,few,TRBJ2-2,CASRPPSVRAGELFF,TGTGCCAGCAGGCCTCCTAGCGTCCGGGCCGGGGAGCTGTTTTTT
TRBV7-2,.,.,TRBJ1-6,CASTIGGGPNSPLHF,TGTGCCAGCACCATCGGGGGGGGACCGAATTCACCCCTCCACTTT
TRBV3-1/TRBV3-2,TRBD1,.,TRBJ1-4,CASSHSGQGGEKLFF,TGTGCCAGCAGCCACTCGGGACAGGGAGGGGAAAAACTGTTTTTT
TRBV5-1,TRBD2,.,TRBJ2-7,CASSQPERGVKETPYEQYF,TGCGCCAGCAGCCAACCCGAGCGGGGGGTTAAGGAAACACCCTACGAGCAGTACTTC
TRBV4-1,TRBD2,.,TRBJ2-7,CASSQGLAGGGQYF,TGCGCCAGCAGCCAGGGACTAGCGGGGGGTGGGCAGTACTTC
TRBV11-2,TRBD2,.,TRBJ2-7,CASSLTSGGQGEQYF,TGTGCCAGCAGTCTGACTAGCGGGGGGCAAGGGGAGCAGTACTTC
TRBV18,TRBD1,.,TRBJ1-4,CASSFGQGVAEKLFF,TGTGCCAGCTCATTCGGACAGGGGGTCGCTGAAAAACTGTTTTTT
TRBV5-8,TRBD2,.,TRBJ2-3,CASSSSLGRGGGTDTQYF,TGTGCCAGCAGCTCTTCCCTCGGGCGTGGGGGGGGCACAGATACGCAGTATTTT
TRBV20-1,.,.,TRBJ2-1,CSAQGGNEQFF,TGCAGTGCTCAGGGGGGGAACGAGCAGTTCTTC
TRBV4-3,TRBD2,.,TRBJ2-3,CASSQDGAGGLSTDTQYF,TGCGCCAGCAGCCAAGACGGCGCGGGGGGGCTGAGTACAGATACGCAGTATTTT
TRBV7-2,TRBD1,.,TRBJ1-1,CASSNRGTNTEAFF,TGTGCCAGCAGCAACAGGGGGACGAACACTGAAGCTTTCTTT
TRBV12-5,.,.,TRBJ1-1,CASGPDRMNTEAFF,TGTGCTAGTGGCCCCGACAGGATGAACACTGAAGCTTTCTTT
TRBV7-3,.,.,TRBJ1-2,CASSLKGAAGYTF,TGTGCCAGCAGCTTAAAAGGGGCGGCGGGCTACACCTTC
TRBV5-6,.,.,TRBJ1-6,CASSEAGTPLHF,TGTGCCAGCAGCGAAGCCGGGACTCCCCTCCACTTT
TRBV7-9,.,.,TRBJ2-7,CASSLDRVGEQYF,TGTGCCAGCAGCTTAGACAGGGTTGGCGAGCAGTACTTC